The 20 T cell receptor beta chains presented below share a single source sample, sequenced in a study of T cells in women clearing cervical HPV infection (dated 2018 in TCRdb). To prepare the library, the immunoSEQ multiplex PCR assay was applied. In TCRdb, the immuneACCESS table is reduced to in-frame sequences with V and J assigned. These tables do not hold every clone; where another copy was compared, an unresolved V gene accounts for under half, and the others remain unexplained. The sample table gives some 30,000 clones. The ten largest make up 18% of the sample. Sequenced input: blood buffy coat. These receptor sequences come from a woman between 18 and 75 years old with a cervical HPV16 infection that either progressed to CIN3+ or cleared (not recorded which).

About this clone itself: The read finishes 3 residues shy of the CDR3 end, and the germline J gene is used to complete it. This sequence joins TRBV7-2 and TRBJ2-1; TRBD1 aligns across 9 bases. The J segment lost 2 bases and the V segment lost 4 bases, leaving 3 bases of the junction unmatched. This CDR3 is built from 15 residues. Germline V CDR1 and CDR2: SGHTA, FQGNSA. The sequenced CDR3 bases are TGTGCCAGCAGCTCCGGGACAGGGCCCTACAATGAG. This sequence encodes CASSSGTGPYNE. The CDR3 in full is CASSSGTGPYNEQFF.

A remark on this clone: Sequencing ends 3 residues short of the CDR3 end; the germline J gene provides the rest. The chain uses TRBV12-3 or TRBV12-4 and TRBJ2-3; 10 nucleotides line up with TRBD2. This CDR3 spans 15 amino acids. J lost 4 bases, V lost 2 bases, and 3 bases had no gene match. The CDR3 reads CASSLISGGPDTQYF. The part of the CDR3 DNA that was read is TGTGCCAGCAGTTTAATTAGCGGGGGGCCAGATACG.

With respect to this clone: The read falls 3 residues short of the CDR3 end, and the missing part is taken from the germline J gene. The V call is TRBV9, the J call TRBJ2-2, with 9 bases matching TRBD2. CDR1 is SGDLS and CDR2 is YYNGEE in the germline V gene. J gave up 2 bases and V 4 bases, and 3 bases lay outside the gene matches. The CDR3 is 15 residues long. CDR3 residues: CASSSSGANTGELFF. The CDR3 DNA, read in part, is TGTGCCAGCAGCTCTAGCGGGGCCAACACCGGGGAG.

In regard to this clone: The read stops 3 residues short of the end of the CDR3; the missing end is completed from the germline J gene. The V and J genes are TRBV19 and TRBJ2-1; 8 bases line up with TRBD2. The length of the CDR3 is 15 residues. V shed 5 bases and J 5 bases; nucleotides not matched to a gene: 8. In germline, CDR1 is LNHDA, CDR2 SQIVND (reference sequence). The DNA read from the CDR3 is TGTGCCAGTAGTGACCGGGGGGGTTTGAACAATGAG. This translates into CASSDRGGLNNE. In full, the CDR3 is CASSDRGGLNNEQFF.

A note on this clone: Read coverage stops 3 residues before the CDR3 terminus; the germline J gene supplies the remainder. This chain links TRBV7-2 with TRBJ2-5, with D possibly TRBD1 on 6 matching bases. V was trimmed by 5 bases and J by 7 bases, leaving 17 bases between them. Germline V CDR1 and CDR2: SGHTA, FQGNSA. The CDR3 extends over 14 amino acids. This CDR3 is CASSPDRRLGTQYF. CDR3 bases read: TGTGCCAGCAGCCCAGACAGGCGCTTGGGGACC.

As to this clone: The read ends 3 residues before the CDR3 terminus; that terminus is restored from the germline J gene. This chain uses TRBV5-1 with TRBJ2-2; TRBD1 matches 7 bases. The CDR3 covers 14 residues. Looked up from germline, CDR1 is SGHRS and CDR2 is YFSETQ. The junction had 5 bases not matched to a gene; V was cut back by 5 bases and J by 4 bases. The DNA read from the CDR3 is TGCGCCAGCAGTCAGGGGGACCCCACCGGGGAG. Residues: CASSQGDPTGE. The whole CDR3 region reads CASSQGDPTGELFF.

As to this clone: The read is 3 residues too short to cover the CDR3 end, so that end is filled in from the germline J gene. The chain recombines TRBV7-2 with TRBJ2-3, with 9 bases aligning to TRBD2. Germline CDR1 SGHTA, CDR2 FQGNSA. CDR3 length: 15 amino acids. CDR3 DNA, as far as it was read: TGTGCCAGCAGCTCTTTTAGCGGGGGAGGAGAGACG. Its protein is CASSSFSGGGET. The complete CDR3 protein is CASSSFSGGGETQYF.

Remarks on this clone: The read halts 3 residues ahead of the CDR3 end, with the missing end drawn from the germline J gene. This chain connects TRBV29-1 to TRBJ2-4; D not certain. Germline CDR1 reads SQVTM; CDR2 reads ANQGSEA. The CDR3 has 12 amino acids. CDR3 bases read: TGCAGCGTTCCGACGGCTAACTATGGT. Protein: CSVPTANYG. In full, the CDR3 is CSVPTANYGQYF.

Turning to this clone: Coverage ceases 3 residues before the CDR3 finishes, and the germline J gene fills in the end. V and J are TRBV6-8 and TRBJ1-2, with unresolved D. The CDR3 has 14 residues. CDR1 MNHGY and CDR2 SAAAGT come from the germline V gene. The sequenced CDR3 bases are TGTGCCAGCAGTGGGTTAGCCCGGCGGGATACC. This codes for CASSGLARRDT. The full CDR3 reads CASSGLARRDTYTF.

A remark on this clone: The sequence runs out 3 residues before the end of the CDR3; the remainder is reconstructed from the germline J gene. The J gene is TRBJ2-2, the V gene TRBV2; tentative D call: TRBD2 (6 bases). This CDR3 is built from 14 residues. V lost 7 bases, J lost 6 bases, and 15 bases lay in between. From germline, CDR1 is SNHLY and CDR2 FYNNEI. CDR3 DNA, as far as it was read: TGTGCCAGCACCCCGGGACTCGGCGCCGGGGAG. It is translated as CASTPGLGAGE. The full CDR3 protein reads CASTPGLGAGELFF.

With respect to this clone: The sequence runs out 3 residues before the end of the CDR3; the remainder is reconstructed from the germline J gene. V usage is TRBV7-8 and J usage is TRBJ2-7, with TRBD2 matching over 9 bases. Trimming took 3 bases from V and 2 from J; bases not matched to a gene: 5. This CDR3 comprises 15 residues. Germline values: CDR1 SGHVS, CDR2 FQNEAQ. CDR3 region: CASSFGLAGTYEQYF. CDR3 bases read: TGTGCCAGCAGCTTTGGCCTAGCGGGGACCTACGAG.

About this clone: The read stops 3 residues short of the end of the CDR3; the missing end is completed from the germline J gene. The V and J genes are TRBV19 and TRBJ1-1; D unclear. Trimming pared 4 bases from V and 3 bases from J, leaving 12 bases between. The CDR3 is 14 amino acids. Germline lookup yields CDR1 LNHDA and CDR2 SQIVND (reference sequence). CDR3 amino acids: CASSTAWRDTEAFF. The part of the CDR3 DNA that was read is TGTGCCAGTAGTACCGCTTGGCGGGACACTGAA.

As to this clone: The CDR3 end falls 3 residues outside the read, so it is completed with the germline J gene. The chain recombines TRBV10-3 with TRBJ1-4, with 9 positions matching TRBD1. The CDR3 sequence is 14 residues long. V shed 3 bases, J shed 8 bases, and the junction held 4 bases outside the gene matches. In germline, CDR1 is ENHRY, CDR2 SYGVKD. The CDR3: CAISEGQGREKLFF. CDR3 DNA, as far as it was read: TGTGCCATCAGTGAAGGACAGGGGAGAGAAAAA.

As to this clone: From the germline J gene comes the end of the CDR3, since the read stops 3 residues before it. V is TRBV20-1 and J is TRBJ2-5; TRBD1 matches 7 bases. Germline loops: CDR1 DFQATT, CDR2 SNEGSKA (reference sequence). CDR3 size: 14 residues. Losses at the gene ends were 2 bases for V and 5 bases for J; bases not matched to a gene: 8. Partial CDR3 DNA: TGCAGTGCTAGAAGGGGACAGCCAAGTGAGACC. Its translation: CSARRGQPSET. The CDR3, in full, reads CSARRGQPSETQYF.

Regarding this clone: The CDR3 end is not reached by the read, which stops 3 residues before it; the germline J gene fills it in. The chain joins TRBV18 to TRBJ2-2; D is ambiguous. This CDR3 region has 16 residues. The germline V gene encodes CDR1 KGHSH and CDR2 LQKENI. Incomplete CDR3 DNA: TGTGCCAGCTCACCAACTCTCCGCGCAACTAATGAAAAG. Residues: CASSPTLRATNEK. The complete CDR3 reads CASSPTLRATNEKLFF.

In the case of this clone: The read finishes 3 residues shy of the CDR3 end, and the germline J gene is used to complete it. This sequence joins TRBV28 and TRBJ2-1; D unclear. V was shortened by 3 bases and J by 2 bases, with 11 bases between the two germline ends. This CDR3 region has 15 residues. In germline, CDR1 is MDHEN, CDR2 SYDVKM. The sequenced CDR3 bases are TGTGCCAGCAGTTTTGACGGCCAGGCCTACAATGAG. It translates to CASSFDGQAYNE. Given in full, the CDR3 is CASSFDGQAYNEQFF. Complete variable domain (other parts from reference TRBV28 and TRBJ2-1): DVKVTQSSRYLVKRTGEKVFLECVQDMDHENMFWYRQDPGLGLRLIYFSYDVKMKEKGDIPEGYSVSREKKERFSLILESASTNQTSMYLCASSFDGQAYNEQFFGPGTRLTVL.

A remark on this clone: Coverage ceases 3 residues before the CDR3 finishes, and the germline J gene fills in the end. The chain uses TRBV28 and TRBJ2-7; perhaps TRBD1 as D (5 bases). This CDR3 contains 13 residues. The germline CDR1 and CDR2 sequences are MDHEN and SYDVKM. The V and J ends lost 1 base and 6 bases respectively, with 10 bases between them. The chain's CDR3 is CASSLSGFGEQYF. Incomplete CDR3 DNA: TGTGCCAGCAGTTTATCAGGGTTCGGCGAG.

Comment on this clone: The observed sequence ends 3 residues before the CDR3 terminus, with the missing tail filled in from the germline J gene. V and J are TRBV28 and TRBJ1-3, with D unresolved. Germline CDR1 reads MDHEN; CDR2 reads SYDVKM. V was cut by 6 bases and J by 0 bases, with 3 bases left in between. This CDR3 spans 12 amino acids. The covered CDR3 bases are TGTGCCAGCAGCTTCTCTGGAAACACC. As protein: CASSFSGNT. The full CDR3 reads CASSFSGNTIYF.

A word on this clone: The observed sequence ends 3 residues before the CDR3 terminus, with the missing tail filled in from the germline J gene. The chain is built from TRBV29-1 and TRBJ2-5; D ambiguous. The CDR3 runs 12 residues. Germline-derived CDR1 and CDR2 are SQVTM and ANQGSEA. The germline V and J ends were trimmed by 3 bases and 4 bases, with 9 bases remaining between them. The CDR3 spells CSVDGFGETQYF. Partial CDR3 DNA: TGCAGCGTTGACGGGTTCGGAGAGACC.

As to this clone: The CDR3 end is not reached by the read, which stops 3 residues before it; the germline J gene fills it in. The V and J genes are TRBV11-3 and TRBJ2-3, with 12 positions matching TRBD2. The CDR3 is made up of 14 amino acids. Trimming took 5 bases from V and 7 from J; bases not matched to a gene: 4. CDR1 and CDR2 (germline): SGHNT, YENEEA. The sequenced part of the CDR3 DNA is TGTGCCAGCAGCCCTAGCGGGGGGGCTTATACG. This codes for CASSPSGGAYT. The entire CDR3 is CASSPSGGAYTQYF.